These T cell receptor beta chains were read from a single sample in a study of shared clonotypes between healthy human individuals. Sequenced by immunoSEQ multiplex PCR; TCRdb stores in-frame clones only, minus some. The sample carries 550,000 to 800,000 clones, over 65% recorded once. Material: memory CD4+ T cells sorted from blood. Receptors were obtained from a woman in her 30s in good health. Each CDR3 is given with its conserved first and last residue. The D gene is left open where the match is weak. Size is omitted from some rows. Given values are once, few, many or a class for expanded clones.

D gene,V gene,clone size,J gene,CDR3 protein,CDR3 DNA
.,TRBV19,.,TRBJ1-1,CASSTNRETSDTEAFF,TGTGCCAGTAGTACCAACAGGGAAACCTCGGACACTGAAGCTTTCTTT
TRBD1,TRBV5-4,.,TRBJ2-5,CASSSQRGPGTQYF,TGTGCCAGCAGCTCCCAAAGGGGGCCGGGGACCCAGTACTTC
TRBD1,TRBV5-1,.,TRBJ2-7,CASSDRTGGLYEQYF,TGCGCCAGCAGCGATCGGACAGGGGGCCTCTACGAGCAGTACTTC
.,TRBV28,.,TRBJ1-1,CASSLSAGRNTEAFF,TGTGCCAGCAGTTTGTCAGCAGGGAGGAACACTGAAGCTTTCTTT
.,TRBV19,.,TRBJ2-2,CASSTQNTGELFF,TGTGCCAGTAGTACCCAGAACACCGGGGAGCTGTTTTTT
.,TRBV2,.,TRBJ1-5,CASGIAGADQPQHF,TGTGCCAGCGGAATTGCAGGGGCGGATCAGCCCCAGCATTTT
.,TRBV5-1,.,TRBJ2-1,CASSLDGRDGNEQFF,TGCGCCAGCAGCTTGGATGGGCGGGATGGGAATGAGCAGTTCTTC
.,TRBV7-8,.,TRBJ2-1,CASSLGARVGEQFF,TGTGCCAGCAGCTTAGGTGCGAGGGTTGGTGAGCAGTTCTTC
TRBD2,TRBV30,many,TRBJ2-1,CAWMKKGLAGKEQFF,TGTGCCTGGATGAAAAAGGGACTAGCGGGAAAAGAGCAGTTCTTC
.,TRBV10-2,.,TRBJ2-7,CASSPGDGFEQYF,TGCGCCAGCAGCCCGGGGGACGGCTTCGAGCAGTACTTC
TRBD1,TRBV27,.,TRBJ1-2,CASSLKGAFGYTF,TGTGCCAGCAGTTTGAAGGGGGCGTTTGGCTACACCTTC
TRBD2,TRBV27,.,TRBJ2-2,CASSRPGLARNTGELFF,TGTGCCAGCAGTCGCCCAGGACTAGCGAGAAACACCGGGGAGCTGTTTTTT
TRBD1,TRBV10-2,.,TRBJ1-1,CATTGQVLNTEAFF,TGCGCCACAACGGGACAGGTTCTGAACACTGAAGCTTTCTTT
.,TRBV6-5,.,TRBJ1-5,CASSGGGIRGQPQHF,TGTGCCAGCAGTGGCGGAGGCATCAGAGGTCAGCCCCAGCATTTT
.,TRBV6-1,.,TRBJ1-5,CASRHPGNQPQHF,TGTGCCAGCAGGCACCCAGGGAATCAGCCCCAGCATTTT
.,TRBV7-2,few,TRBJ1-3,CASSLDTSSGNTIYF,TGTGCCAGCAGCTTAGACACAAGCTCTGGAAACACCATATATTTT
.,TRBV29-1,few,TRBJ2-1,CSVGTSGNEQFF,TGCAGCGTCGGGACATCCGGCAATGAGCAGTTCTTC
.,TRBV19,few,TRBJ2-2,CASSLPHGAHTGELFF,TGTGCCAGTAGTCTCCCCCACGGGGCGCATACCGGGGAGCTGTTTTTT
.,TRBV30,few,TRBJ2-7,CAWSRNPYEQYF,TGTGCCTGGAGCCGAAACCCCTACGAGCAGTACTTC
TRBD1,TRBV28,.,TRBJ2-5,CASSLSQGATQETQYF,TGTGCCAGCAGTTTATCCCAGGGGGCAACCCAAGAGACCCAGTACTTC
.,TRBV4-2,.,TRBJ2-6,CASSKGSSGANVLTF,TGTGCCAGCAGCAAGGGTAGCTCTGGGGCCAACGTCCTGACTTTC
.,TRBV28,.,TRBJ1-2,CASSLRRSNYGYTF,TGTGCCAGCAGTTTACGGCGCTCTAACTATGGCTACACCTTC
TRBD2,TRBV9,.,TRBJ2-5,CASSVSGSSQTQYF,TGTGCCAGCAGCGTTAGCGGGAGTAGCCAGACCCAGTACTTC
.,TRBV6-5,.,TRBJ1-2,CASRRTDPYGYTF,TGTGCCAGCAGACGGACAGATCCCTATGGCTACACCTTC
TRBD2,TRBV4-1,.,TRBJ2-7,CASSHDSGVAYEQYF,TGCGCCAGCAGCCATGATAGCGGGGTCGCCTACGAGCAGTACTTC
TRBD1,TRBV6-6,.,TRBJ2-3,CASSPGTGTTDTQYF,TGTGCCAGCAGTCCCGGGACAGGGACCACAGATACGCAGTATTTT
TRBD2,TRBV2,.,TRBJ2-5,CASSRTSGRETQYF,TGTGCCAGCAGCCGGACTAGCGGGAGGGAGACCCAGTACTTC